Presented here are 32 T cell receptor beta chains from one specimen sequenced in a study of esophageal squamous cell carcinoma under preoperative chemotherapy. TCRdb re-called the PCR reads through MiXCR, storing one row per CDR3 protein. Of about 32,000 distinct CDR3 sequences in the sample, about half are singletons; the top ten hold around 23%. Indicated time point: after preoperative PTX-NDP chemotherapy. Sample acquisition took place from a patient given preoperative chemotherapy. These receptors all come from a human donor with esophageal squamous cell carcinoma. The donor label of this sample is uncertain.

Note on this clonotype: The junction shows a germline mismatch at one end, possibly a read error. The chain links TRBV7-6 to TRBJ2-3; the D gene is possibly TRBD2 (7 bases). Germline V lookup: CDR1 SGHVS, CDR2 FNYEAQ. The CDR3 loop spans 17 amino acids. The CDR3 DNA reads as TGTGCCAGCAGCTTGGATGGCGGGGGCCGTAGCAAAGATACGCAGTATTTT. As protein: CASSLDGGGRSKDTQYF.

The CDR3: CASSLGLGIGAYNEQYF. CDR3 sequence (DNA): TGCGCCAGCAGCTTAGGCCTCGGGATCGGGGCCTACAATGAGCAGTACTTC. The V call is TRBV5-1, the J call TRBJ2-4, with D perhaps matching TRBD1 or TRBD2 (5 bases each). The CDR3 has 17 residues. The V end was cut by 2 bases, the J end by 13 bases, with 28 bases between. Germline V gene data show CDR1 as SGHRS and CDR2 as YFSETQ.

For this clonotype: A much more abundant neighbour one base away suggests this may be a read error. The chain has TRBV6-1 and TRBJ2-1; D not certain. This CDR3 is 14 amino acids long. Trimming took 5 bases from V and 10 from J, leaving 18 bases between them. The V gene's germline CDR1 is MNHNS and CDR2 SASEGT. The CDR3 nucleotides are TGTGCCAGCAGTCCACGGAGTCTACCCTACGAGCAGTTCTTC. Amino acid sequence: CASSPRSLPYEQFF.

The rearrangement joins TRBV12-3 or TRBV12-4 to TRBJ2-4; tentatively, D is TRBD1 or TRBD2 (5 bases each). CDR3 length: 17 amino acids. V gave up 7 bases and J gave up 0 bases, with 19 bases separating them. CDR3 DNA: TGTGCCAGCACAGGGCAGGGAGCCGAACAAGCCAAAAACATTCAGTACTTC. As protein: CASTGQGAEQAKNIQYF.

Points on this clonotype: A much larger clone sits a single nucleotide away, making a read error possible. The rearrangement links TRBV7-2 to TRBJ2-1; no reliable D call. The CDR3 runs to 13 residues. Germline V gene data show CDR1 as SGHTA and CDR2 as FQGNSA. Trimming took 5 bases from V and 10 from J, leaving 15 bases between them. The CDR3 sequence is CASSPGRTYEQFF. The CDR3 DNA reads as TGTGCCAGCAGCCCCGGACGGACCTACGAGCAGTTCTTC.

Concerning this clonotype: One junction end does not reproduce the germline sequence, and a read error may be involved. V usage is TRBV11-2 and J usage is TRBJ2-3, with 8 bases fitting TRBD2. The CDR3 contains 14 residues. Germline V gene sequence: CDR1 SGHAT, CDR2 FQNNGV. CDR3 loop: CAGSGGRGQGTQYF. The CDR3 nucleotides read TGTGCGGGCAGCGGGGGCCGGGGGCAGGGTACGCAGTATTTC.

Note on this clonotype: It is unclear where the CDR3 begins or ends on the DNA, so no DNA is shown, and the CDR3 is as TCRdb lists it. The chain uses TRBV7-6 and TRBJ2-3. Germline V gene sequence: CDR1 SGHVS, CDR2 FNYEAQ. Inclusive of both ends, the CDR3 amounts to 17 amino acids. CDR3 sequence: CASSVGGGSRSTDTQYF.

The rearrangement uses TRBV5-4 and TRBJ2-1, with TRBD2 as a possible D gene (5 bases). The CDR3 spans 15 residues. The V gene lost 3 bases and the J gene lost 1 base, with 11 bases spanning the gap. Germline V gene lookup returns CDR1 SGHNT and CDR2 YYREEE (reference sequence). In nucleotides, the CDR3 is TGTGCCAGCAGCTCGGAGGCAGTTTCCTACAATGAGCAGTTCTTC. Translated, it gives CASSSEAVSYNEQFF.

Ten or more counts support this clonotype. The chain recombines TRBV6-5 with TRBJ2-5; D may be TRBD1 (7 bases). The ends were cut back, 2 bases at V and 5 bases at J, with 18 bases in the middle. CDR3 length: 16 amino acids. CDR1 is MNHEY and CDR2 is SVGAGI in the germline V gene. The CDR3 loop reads CASSYQGQAGGETQYF. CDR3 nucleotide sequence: TGTGCCAGCAGTTACCAAGGACAGGCTGGGGGGGAGACCCAGTACTTC.

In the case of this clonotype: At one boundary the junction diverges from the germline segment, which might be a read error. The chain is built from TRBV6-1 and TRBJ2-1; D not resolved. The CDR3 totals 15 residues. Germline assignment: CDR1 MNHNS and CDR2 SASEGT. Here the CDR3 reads CASNPGSTSNNEQFF. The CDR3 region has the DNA TGTGCCAGCAATCCCGGGTCCACCTCCAACAATGAGCAGTTCTTT.

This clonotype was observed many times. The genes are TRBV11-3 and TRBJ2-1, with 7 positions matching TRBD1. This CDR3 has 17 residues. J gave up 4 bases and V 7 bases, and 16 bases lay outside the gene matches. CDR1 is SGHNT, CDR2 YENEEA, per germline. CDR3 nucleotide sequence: TGTGCCAGCATTACCAGGCCACCAGGACAGGTTTACAATGAGCAGTTCTTC. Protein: CASITRPPGQVYNEQFF.

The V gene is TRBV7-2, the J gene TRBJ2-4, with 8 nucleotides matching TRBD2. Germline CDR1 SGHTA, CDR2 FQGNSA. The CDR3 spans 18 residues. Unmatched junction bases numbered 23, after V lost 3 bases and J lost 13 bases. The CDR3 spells CASSFRGPGRGAKDMQYF. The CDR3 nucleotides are TGTGCCAGCAGCTTCCGCGGACCGGGGCGGGGGGCCAAGGATATGCAGTACTTC.

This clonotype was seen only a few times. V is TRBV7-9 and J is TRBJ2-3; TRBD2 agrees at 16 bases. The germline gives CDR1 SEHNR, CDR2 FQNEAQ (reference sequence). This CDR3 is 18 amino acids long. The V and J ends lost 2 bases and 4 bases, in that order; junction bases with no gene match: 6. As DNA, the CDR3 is TGTGCCAGCAGCTTATTTCCGGGACTAGCGGGAGGGCCAGATACGCAGTATTTT. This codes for CASSLFPGLAGGPDTQYF. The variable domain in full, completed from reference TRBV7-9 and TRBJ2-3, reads DTGVSQNPRHKITKRGQNVTFRCDPISEHNRLYWYRQTLGQGPEFLTYFQNEAQLEKSRLLSDRFSAERPKGSFSTLEIQRTEQGDSAMYLCASSLFPGLAGGPDTQYFGPGTRLTVL.

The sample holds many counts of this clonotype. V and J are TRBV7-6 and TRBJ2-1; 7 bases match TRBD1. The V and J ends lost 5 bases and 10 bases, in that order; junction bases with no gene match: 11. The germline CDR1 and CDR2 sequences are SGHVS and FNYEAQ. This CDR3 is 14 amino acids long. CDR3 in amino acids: CASSLGQASYEQFF. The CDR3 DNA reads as TGTGCCAGCAGCCTAGGACAGGCGTCCTACGAGCAGTTCTTC. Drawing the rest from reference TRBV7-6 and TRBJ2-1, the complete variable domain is GAGVSQSPRYKVTKRGQDVALRCDPISGHVSLYWYRQALGQGPEFLTYFNYEAQQDKSGLPNDRFSAERPEGSISTLTIQRTEQRDSAMYRCASSLGQASYEQFFGPGTRLTVL.

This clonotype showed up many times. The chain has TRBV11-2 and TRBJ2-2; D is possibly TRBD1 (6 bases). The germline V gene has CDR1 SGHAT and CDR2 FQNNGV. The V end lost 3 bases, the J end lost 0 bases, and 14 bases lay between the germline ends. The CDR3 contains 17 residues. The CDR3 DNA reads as TGTGCCAGCAGCTTTCCGGGACACCATTCGAACACCGGGGAGCTGTTTTTT. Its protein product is CASSFPGHHSNTGELFF.

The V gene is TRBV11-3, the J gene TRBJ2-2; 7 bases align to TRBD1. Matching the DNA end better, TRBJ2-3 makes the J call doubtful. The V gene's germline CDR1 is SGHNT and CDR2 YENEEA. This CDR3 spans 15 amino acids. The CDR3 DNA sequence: TGTGCCAGCAGTTCGTGGGATTTGAGCACAGGGGAGCAGTATTTT. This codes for CASSSWDLSTGEQYF.

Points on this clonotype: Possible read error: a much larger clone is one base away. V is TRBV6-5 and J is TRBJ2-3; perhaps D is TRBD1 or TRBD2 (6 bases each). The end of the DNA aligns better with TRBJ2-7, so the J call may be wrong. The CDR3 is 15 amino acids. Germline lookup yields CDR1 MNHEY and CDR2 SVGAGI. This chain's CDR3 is CASSYSTGANNEQYF. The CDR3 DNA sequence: TGTGCCAGCAGTTACTCGACGGGGGCCAACAATGAGCAGTACTTC.

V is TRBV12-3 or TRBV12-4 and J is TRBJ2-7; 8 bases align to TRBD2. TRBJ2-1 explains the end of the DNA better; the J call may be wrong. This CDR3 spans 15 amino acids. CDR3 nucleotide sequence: TGTGCCAGCAGTTTAGAGAGGAGGCGGGGGGAGACCCAGTTCTTC. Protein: CASSLERRRGETQFF.

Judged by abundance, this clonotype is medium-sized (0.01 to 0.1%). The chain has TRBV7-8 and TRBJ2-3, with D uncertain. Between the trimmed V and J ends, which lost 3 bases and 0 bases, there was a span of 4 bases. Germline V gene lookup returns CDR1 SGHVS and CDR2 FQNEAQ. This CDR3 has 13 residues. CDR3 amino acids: CASSFGSTDTQYF. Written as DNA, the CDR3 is TGTGCCAGCAGCTTCGGAAGCACAGATACGCAGTATTTT.

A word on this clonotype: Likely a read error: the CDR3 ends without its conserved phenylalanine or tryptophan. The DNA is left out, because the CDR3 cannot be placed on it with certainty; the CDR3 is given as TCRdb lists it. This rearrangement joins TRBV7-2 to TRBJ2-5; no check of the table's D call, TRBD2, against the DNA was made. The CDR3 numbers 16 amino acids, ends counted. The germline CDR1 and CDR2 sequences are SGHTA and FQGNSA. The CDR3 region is CASSSGRGAPRATRFS.

DNA for the CDR3: TGTGCCACCAGCGCCCAGGACAGGAAACAGGACACGCAGTATTTT. It encodes CATSAQDRKQDTQYF. V and J are TRBV15 and TRBJ2-3, with TRBD1 matching over 7 bases. The CDR3 length is 15 residues. Germline V gives CDR1 LNHNV, CDR2 YYDKDF (reference sequence). The ends lost 5 bases at V and 9 bases at J; junction bases unmatched: 14.

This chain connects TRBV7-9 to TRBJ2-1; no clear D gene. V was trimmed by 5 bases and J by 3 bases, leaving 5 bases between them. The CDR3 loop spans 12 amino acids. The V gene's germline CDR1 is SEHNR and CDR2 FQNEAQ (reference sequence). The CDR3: CASSVGYNEQFF. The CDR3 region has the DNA TGTGCCAGCAGCGTAGGCTACAATGAGCAGTTCTTC.

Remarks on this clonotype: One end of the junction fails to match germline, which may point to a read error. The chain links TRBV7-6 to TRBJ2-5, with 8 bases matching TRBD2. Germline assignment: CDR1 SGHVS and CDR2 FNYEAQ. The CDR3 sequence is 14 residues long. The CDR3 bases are TGTGCCAGCAGCTCGGGGGGGGTCCAAGAGACCCAGTATTTC. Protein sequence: CASSSGGVQETQYF.

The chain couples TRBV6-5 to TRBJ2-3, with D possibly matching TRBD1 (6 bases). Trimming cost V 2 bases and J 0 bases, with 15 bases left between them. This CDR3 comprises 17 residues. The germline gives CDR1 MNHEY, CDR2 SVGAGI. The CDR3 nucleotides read TGTGCCAGCAGTTACCTCGACGGACAGTCGAGCACAGATACGCAGTATTTT. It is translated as CASSYLDGQSSTDTQYF.

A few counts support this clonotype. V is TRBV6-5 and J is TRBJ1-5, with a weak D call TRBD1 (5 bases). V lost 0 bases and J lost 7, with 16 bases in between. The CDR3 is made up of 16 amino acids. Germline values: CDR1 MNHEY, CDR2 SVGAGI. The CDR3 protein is CASSYSELMRGQPQHF. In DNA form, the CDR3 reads TGTGCCAGCAGTTACTCGGAATTAATGAGGGGACAGCCCCAGCATTTT.

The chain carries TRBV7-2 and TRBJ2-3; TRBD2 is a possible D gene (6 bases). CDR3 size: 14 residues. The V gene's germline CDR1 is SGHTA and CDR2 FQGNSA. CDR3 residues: CAGSGRRSQETQYF. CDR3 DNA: TGTGCGGGGAGCGGGCGGCGTAGCCAAGAGACGCAGTATTTT.

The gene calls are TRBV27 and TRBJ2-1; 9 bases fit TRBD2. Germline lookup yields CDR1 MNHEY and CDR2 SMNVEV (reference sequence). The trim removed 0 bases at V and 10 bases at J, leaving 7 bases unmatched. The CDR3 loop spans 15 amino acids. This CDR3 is CASSLSAGGTYEQFF. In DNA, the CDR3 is TGTGCCAGCAGTTTATCCGCGGGGGGGACCTACGAGCAGTTCTTC.

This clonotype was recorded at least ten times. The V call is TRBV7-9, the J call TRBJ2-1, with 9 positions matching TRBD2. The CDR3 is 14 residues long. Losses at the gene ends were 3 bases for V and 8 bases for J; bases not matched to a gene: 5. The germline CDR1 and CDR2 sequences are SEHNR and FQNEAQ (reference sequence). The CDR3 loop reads CASSFRGGGDEQFF. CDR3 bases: TGTGCCAGCAGCTTCCGCGGGGGGGGGGATGAGCAGTTCTTC.

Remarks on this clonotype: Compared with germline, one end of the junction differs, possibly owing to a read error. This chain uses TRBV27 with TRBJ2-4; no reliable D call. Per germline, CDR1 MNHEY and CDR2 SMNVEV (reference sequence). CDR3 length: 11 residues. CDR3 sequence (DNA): TGTGCCAGCAGTGGGCAAGACATCCAGTACTTC. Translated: CASSGQDIQYF.

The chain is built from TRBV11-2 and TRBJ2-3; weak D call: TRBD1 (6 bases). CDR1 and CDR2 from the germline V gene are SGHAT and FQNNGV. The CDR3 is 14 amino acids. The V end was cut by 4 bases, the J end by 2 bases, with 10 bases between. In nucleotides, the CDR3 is TGTGCCAGCAGCTACGACAGGTCCACAGATACGCAGTATTTT. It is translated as CASSYDRSTDTQYF.

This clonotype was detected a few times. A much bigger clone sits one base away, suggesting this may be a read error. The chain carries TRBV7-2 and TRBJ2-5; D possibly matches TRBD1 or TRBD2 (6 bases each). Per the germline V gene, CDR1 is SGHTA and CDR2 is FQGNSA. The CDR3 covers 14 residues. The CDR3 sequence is CAGIGGRDQETQYF. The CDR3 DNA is TGTGCGGGGATCGGGGGCCGTGACCAAGAGACCCAGTACTTC. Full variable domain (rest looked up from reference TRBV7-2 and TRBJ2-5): GAGVSQSPSNKVTEKGKDVELRCDPISGHTALYWYRQSLGQGLEFLIYFQGNSAPDKSGLPSDRFSAERTGGSVSTLTIQRTQQEDSAVYLCAGIGGRDQETQYFGPGTRLLVL.

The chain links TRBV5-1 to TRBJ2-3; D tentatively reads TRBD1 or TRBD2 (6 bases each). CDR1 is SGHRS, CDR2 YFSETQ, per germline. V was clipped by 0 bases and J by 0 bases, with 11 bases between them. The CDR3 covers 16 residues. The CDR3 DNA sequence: TGCGCCAGCAGCTTGGGTGGGGGGCCGAGCACAGATACGCAGTATTTT. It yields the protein CASSLGGGPSTDTQYF.